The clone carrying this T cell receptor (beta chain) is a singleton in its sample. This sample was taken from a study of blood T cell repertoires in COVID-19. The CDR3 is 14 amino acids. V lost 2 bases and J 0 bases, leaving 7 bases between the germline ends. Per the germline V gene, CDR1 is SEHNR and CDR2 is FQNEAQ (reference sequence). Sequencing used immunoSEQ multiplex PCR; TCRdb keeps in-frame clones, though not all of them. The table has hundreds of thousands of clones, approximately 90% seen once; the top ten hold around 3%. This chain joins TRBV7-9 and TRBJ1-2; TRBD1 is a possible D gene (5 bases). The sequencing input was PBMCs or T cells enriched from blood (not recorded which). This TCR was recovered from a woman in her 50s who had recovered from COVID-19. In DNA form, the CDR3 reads TGTGCCAGCAGCTTAACAGGATCTAACTATGGCTACACCTTC. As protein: CASSLTGSNYGYTF.